These 4 T cell receptor beta chains were sequenced from one sample in a study of Siglec-9 on CD8 T cells in melanoma. This table comes from immunoSEQ multiplex PCR, and its TCRdb copy is limited to in-frame clones, with some not included. The repertoire consists of some 27,000 clones, with approximately 80% occurring once and the leading ten covering nearly 6%. The sample comprised Siglec-9- CD8+ T cells sorted from blood. These receptors all stem from a human donor in good health.

The J gene is TRBJ2-1, the V gene TRBV11-3, with D hard to call. V dropped 5 bases and J dropped 10 bases, with 15 bases sitting between them. The CDR3 has 13 amino acids. In germline, CDR1 is SGHNT, CDR2 YENEEA. This CDR3 reads CASSVALDAEQFF. CDR3 bases: TGTGCCAGCAGCGTGGCTTTGGACGCAGAGCAGTTCTTC.

The chain employs TRBV19 and TRBJ1-1; possible D gene TRBD1, 5 bases. CDR3 length equals 13 residues. The germline V gene has CDR1 LNHDA and CDR2 SQIVND (reference sequence). V gave up 3 bases and J gave up 6 bases, with 11 bases separating them. The DNA of the CDR3 is TGTGCCAGTAGTATCGGGGGGTTCGCTGAAGCTTTCTTT. Translated, it gives CASSIGGFAEAFF.

This chain uses TRBV27 with TRBJ2-3; possible D gene TRBD2, 5 bases. Deletions cut 8 bases from V and 4 bases from J, with 16 bases between. Germline-derived CDR1 and CDR2 are MNHEY and SMNVEV (reference sequence). The CDR3 is 14 amino acids. CDR3 sequence reads: CASGEGFFPDTQYF. CDR3 DNA: TGTGCCAGCGGTGAGGGATTCTTCCCAGATACGCAGTATTTT.

Only one count was recorded for this clone. The chain has TRBV9 and TRBJ2-6; D might be TRBD1 (5 bases). Germline CDR1 is SGDLS and CDR2 is YYNGEE. V lost 6 bases, J lost 4 bases, and 23 bases lay in between. The CDR3 totals 18 residues. This chain's CDR3 is CASISTDDRARGANVLTF. The CDR3 region has the DNA TGTGCCAGCATCTCGACAGATGACCGAGCCAGGGGGGCCAACGTCCTGACTTTC.